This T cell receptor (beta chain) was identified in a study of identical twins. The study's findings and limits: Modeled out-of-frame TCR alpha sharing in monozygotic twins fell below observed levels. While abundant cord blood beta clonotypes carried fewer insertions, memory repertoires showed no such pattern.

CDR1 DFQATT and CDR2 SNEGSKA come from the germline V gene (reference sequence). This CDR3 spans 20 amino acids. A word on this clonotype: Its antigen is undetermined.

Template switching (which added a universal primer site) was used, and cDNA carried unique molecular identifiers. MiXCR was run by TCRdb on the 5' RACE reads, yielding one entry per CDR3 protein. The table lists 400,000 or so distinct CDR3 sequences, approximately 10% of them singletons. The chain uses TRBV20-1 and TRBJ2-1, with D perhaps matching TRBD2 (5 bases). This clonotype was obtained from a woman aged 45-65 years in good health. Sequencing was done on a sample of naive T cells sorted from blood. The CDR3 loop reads CSIPSMRPGSLTSSYNEQFF. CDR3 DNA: TGCAGCATCCCATCGATGAGACCGGGATCCCTTACCAGCTCCTACAATGAGCAGTTCTTC.